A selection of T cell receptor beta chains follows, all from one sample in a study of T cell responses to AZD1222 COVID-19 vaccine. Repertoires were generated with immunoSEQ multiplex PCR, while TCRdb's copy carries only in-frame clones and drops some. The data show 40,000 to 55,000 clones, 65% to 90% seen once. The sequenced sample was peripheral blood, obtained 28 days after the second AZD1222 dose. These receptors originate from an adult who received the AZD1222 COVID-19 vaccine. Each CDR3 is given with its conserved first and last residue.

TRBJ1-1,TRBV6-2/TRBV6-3,CASSYLPKVAFF
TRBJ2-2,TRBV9,CASSLGTGFTGELFF
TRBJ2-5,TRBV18,CASSPPGLQETQYF
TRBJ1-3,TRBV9,CASSVGQGNTIYF
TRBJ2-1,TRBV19,CASSTRTGTSGYNEQFF
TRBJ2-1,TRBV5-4,CASSWGSSYNEQFF
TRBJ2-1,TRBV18,CASSPEGREQFF
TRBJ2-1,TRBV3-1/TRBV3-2,CASSPELADNEQFF
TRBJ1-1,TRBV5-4,CASSTPTGEVTEAFF
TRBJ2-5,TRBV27,CASREQAGQETQYF